A single sample is the source of the 31 T cell receptor beta chains below, sequenced in a study of cytomegalovirus exposure and HLA in healthy donors. Primers: 60 Vbeta forward and 13 Jbeta reverse. TCRdb keeps only in-frame clones here, not all; method: immunoSEQ multiplex PCR. The sample lists 200,000 or so clones; approximately 82% were seen once. Sequencing used PBMCs. Receptors originate from a man younger than 35 in good health and CMV-seronegative.

The chain has TRBV13 and TRBJ1-2; D might be TRBD1 (6 bases). CDR3 length equals 12 residues. In germline, CDR1 is PRHDT, CDR2 FYEKMQ (reference sequence). Trimming removed 9 bases from V and 6 bases from J, with 14 bases in between. The CDR3: CASKDSPNGYTF. The CDR3 DNA follows: TGTGCCAGTAAGGACAGTCCAAATGGCTACACCTTC.

The chain links TRBV9 to TRBJ1-1, with D maybe TRBD1 (6 bases). Looked up from germline, CDR1 is SGDLS and CDR2 is YYNGEE. With 0 bases removed from V and 11 bases from J, the gap between germline ends came to 14 bases. The CDR3 has 13 amino acids. This CDR3 is CASSVVGAHEAFF. For the CDR3, the DNA is TGTGCCAGCAGCGTAGTGGGGGCACACGAGGCTTTCTTT.

V gene TRBV5-5 combines with J gene TRBJ2-3; tentative D call: TRBD2 (5 bases). The CDR3 runs to 15 residues. Trimming shortened V by 4 bases and J by 0 bases, and 12 bases separated the two germline ends. Germline values: CDR1 SGHKS, CDR2 YYEKEE (reference sequence). For the CDR3, the DNA is TGTGCCAGCAGCCCCTTGGAGGCTAGCACAGATACGCAGTATTTT. Its translation: CASSPLEASTDTQYF.

The J gene is TRBJ2-2, the V gene TRBV6-6, with unresolved D. V was clipped by 0 bases and J by 3 bases, with 8 bases between them. The CDR3 totals 15 residues. The germline V gene encodes CDR1 MNHNY and CDR2 SVGAGI (reference sequence). CDR3 protein: CASSYSATYTGELFF. CDR3 coding DNA: TGTGCCAGCAGTTACTCCGCGACTTACACCGGGGAGCTGTTTTTT.

This clone was found a few times. The chain combines TRBV25-1 with TRBJ1-4, with D uncertain. V was cut by 6 bases and J by 2 bases, with 16 bases left in between. Germline CDR1 reads MGHDK; CDR2 reads SYGVNS. The CDR3 length is 16 residues. The CDR3 DNA reads as TGTGCCAGCAGCTTAGATTCAGGTCGGACTAATGAAAAACTGTTTTTT. It specifies CASSLDSGRTNEKLFF.

The rearrangement links TRBV19 to TRBJ1-2; 9 nucleotides match TRBD1. After removal of 5 bases from V and 4 bases from J, the junction contained 11 bases not matched to a gene. The germline V gene encodes CDR1 LNHDA and CDR2 SQIVND (reference sequence). The CDR3 runs 16 residues. The CDR3 loop reads CASSGLSTGGAYGYTF. The CDR3 DNA reads as TGTGCCAGTAGTGGCCTGTCGACAGGGGGTGCCTATGGCTACACCTTC.

The gene calls are TRBV7-3 and TRBJ2-1, with 7 bases aligning to TRBD2. The CDR3 sequence is 16 residues long. J gave up 3 bases and V 5 bases, and 10 bases lay outside the gene matches. Germline V gives CDR1 SGHTA, CDR2 FQGTGA. CDR3 in amino acids: CASSPEGGSRYNEQFF. Written as DNA, the CDR3 is TGTGCCAGCAGCCCCGAGGGCGGGAGCCGCTACAATGAGCAGTTCTTC.

The chain carries TRBV13 and TRBJ2-3, with 7 bases that match TRBD2. V trimming: 6 bases; J trimming: 3 bases; junction bases outside the gene matches: 6. CDR3 length: 14 amino acids. CDR1 PRHDT and CDR2 FYEKMQ come from the germline V gene (reference sequence). CDR3 DNA: TGTGCCAGCAGTCTAGCGGAAGAAACAGATACGCAGTATTTT. It codes for CASSLAEETDTQYF.

This clone turned up a few times. The V gene is TRBV5-1, the J gene TRBJ2-3; 8 bases fit TRBD2. Trimming cost V 2 bases and J 2 bases; bases outside gene matches: 4. The germline gives CDR1 SGHRS, CDR2 YFSETQ. The CDR3 is 15 residues long. The CDR3 loop is CASSFVAGNTDTQYF. CDR3 DNA sequence: TGCGCCAGCAGCTTTGTAGCGGGAAACACAGATACGCAGTATTTT.

The chain joins TRBV6-5 to TRBJ2-5; 7 positions agree with TRBD1. The J call may not be correct, given that the DNA end is closer to TRBJ2-7. CDR3 length: 14 amino acids. Germline CDR1 is MNHEY and CDR2 is SVGAGI. The CDR3 bases are TGTGCCAGCAGTTACCGGGACAGCACCTACGAGCAGTACTTC. It translates to CASSYRDSTYEQYF.

V usage is TRBV18 and J usage is TRBJ2-5, with 8 bases aligning to TRBD1. The V gene's germline CDR1 is KGHSH and CDR2 LQKENI. CDR3 size: 15 residues. The J segment lost 5 bases and the V segment lost 3 bases, leaving 8 bases of the junction unmatched. This CDR3 is CASSPGQGVAETQYF. The CDR3 DNA is TGTGCCAGCTCACCTGGACAGGGCGTCGCGGAGACCCAGTACTTC.

For the CDR3, the DNA is TGTGCCAGCAGTTACTCGAGAAGTCGGCCCCAGCATTTT. It encodes CASSYSRSRPQHF. This chain connects TRBV6-5 to TRBJ1-5; no definite D call. The CDR3 contains 13 residues. V lost 0 bases, J lost 9 bases, and 9 bases lay in between. Germline V gene lookup returns CDR1 MNHEY and CDR2 SVGAGI.

The genes are TRBV19 and TRBJ2-3; 15 bases agree with TRBD2. This CDR3 has 16 residues. The germline V gene has CDR1 LNHDA and CDR2 SQIVND (reference sequence). The V and J ends lost 5 bases and 6 bases, in that order; junction bases with no gene match: 6. This CDR3 is CASSAGLAGGSDTQYF. CDR3 sequence (DNA): TGTGCCAGTAGTGCGGGACTAGCGGGAGGTAGTGATACGCAGTATTTT.

The CDR3 nucleotides are TGTGCCAGCAGTTTAGTGGCAGGTGGGGCCGAGCAGTACTTC. Translated, it gives CASSLVAGGAEQYF. The chain carries TRBV27 and TRBJ2-7; D possibly corresponds to TRBD1 (5 bases). The CDR3 length is 14 residues. The germline CDR1 and CDR2 sequences are MNHEY and SMNVEV (reference sequence). The V and J ends lost 2 bases and 6 bases respectively, with 14 bases between them.

V gene TRBV4-1 combines with J gene TRBJ1-1; D uncertain. Trimming pared 3 bases from V and 0 bases from J, leaving 5 bases between. The length of the CDR3 is 13 residues. Germline V CDR1 and CDR2: MGHRA, YSYEKL. The CDR3 region has the DNA TGCGCCAGCAGCCATACAGTGAACACTGAAGCTTTCTTT. Residues: CASSHTVNTEAFF.

On this clone: Other DNA sequences from this sample encode an identical CDR3 as well. The J gene is TRBJ2-7, the V gene TRBV28; D not resolved. The CDR3 covers 11 residues. Trimming removed 4 bases at V and 3 bases at J, with 4 bases between. Germline V CDR1 and CDR2: MDHEN, SYDVKM. The chain's CDR3 is CASSSNYEQYF. For the CDR3, the DNA is TGTGCCAGCAGTTCCAACTACGAGCAGTACTTC.

The CDR3 sequence: CASRPTEPANYGYTF. CDR3 coding DNA: TGTGCCAGCAGACCAACAGAACCTGCTAACTATGGCTACACCTTC. V usage is TRBV6-4 and J usage is TRBJ1-2, with D unresolved. Trimming removed 6 bases from V and 0 bases from J, with 14 bases in between. Germline values: CDR1 MRHNA, CDR2 SNTAGT. This CDR3 comprises 15 residues.

This clone was observed once. V is TRBV18 and J is TRBJ2-5; 7 bases are shared with TRBD2. Germline V gene data show CDR1 as KGHSH and CDR2 as LQKENI. The CDR3 length is 13 residues. The trim removed 1 base at V and 5 bases at J, leaving 1 base unmatched. The CDR3 loop reads CASSPREGETQYF. In nucleotides, the CDR3 is TGTGCCAGCTCACCACGGGAGGGGGAGACCCAGTACTTC.

V and J are TRBV27 and TRBJ1-1, with D possibly being TRBD1 (6 bases). Germline V lookup: CDR1 MNHEY, CDR2 SMNVEV (reference sequence). This CDR3 spans 15 amino acids. Trimming stripped 4 bases from V and 0 bases from J, with 12 bases between. The CDR3 bases are TGTGCCAGCAGTTGGAACAGGGCTCTGAACACTGAAGCTTTCTTT. As protein: CASSWNRALNTEAFF.

The CDR3 protein is CASSPIGSGSTDTQYF. CDR3 nucleotides: TGTGCCAGCTCCCCGATAGGTAGCGGGAGCACAGATACGCAGTATTTT. The chain combines TRBV18 with TRBJ2-3; TRBD2 matches at 7 bases. This CDR3 is built from 16 residues. V dropped 6 bases and J dropped 0; count of bases not matched to a gene: 9. Germline V gene data show CDR1 as KGHSH and CDR2 as LQKENI.

This sequence joins TRBV5-1 and TRBJ2-3; D is unclear. V lost 4 bases to trimming and J lost 0 bases, with 12 bases between them. Germline-derived CDR1 and CDR2 are SGHRS and YFSETQ. The CDR3 contains 15 residues. The CDR3 is CASSPTVSSTDTQYF. In nucleotides, the CDR3 is TGCGCCAGCAGCCCCACAGTGTCTAGCACAGATACGCAGTATTTT. Drawing the rest from reference TRBV5-1 and TRBJ2-3, the complete variable domain is KAGVTQTPRYLIKTRGQQVTLSCSPISGHRSVSWYQQTPGQGLQFLFEYFSETQRNKGNFPGRFSGRQFSNSRSEMNVSTLELGDSALYLCASSPTVSSTDTQYFGPGTRLTVL.

The chain combines TRBV30 with TRBJ2-1; the match to TRBD2 covers 13 bases. This CDR3 spans 17 amino acids. V lost 5 bases to trimming and J lost 8 bases; unmatched junction nucleotides: 15. CDR1 is GTSNPN, CDR2 SVGIG, per germline (reference sequence). CDR3 residues: CAWSGLAGVGGLDEQFF. CDR3 bases: TGTGCCTGGTCCGGACTAGCGGGAGTGGGCGGGCTGGATGAGCAGTTCTTC.

This chain's CDR3 is CASSSRDSRNEQFF. For the CDR3, the DNA is TGTGCCAGCAGCTCGCGGGACAGCCGCAATGAGCAGTTCTTC. The chain employs TRBV13 and TRBJ2-1; weak D call: TRBD1 (7 bases). CDR3 length equals 14 residues. Trimming removed 4 bases from V and 6 bases from J, with 13 bases in between. CDR1 and CDR2 (germline): PRHDT, FYEKMQ (reference sequence).

This clone was observed once. The chain uses TRBV5-1 and TRBJ2-3; a possible D gene is TRBD1 (6 bases). From germline, CDR1 is SGHRS and CDR2 YFSETQ. This CDR3 contains 14 residues. V was shortened by 1 base and J by 2 bases, with 8 bases between the two germline ends. The CDR3 coding sequence is TGCGCCAGCAGCTTGACAGGGAACACAGATACGCAGTATTTT. Translated, it gives CASSLTGNTDTQYF.

This clone was seen only a few times. The V gene is TRBV11-2, the J gene TRBJ2-1, with D possibly matching TRBD1 (6 bases). Germline CDR1 SGHAT, CDR2 FQNNGV. The length of the CDR3 is 16 residues. V was clipped by 0 bases and J by 4 bases, with 13 bases between them. The CDR3 sequence is CASSLERTARYNEQFF. CDR3 DNA sequence: TGTGCCAGCAGCTTAGAGAGGACAGCAAGATACAATGAGCAGTTCTTC.

The CDR3 sequence: CASSSGDRATYEQYF. CDR3 DNA: TGTGCCAGCAGTTCGGGAGACAGGGCTACCTACGAGCAGTACTTC. The chain is built from TRBV11-2 and TRBJ2-7; possible D gene TRBD1, 7 bases. The CDR3 has 15 residues. Trimming cost V 6 bases and J 2 bases, with 17 bases left between them. Germline CDR1 reads SGHAT; CDR2 reads FQNNGV.

This chain links TRBV7-2 with TRBJ2-7; 12 positions match TRBD2. There are 21 residues in the CDR3. The germline V gene has CDR1 SGHTA and CDR2 FQGNSA. Trimming cost V 0 bases and J 4 bases; bases outside gene matches: 19. CDR3 protein: CASSLARVGTSGYGVGYEQYF. The CDR3 DNA reads TGTGCCAGCAGCTTAGCGAGGGTCGGGACTAGCGGGTACGGAGTTGGGTACGAGCAGTACTTC. The whole variable domain, remainder taken from reference TRBV7-2 and TRBJ2-7, is GAGVSQSPSNKVTEKGKDVELRCDPISGHTALYWYRQSLGQGLEFLIYFQGNSAPDKSGLPSDRFSAERTGGSVSTLTIQRTQQEDSAVYLCASSLARVGTSGYGVGYEQYFGPGTRLTVT.

The rearrangement joins TRBV19 to TRBJ1-5, with unresolved D. Trimming cost V 4 bases and J 4 bases, with 14 bases left between them. The CDR3 contains 15 residues. Germline lookup yields CDR1 LNHDA and CDR2 SQIVND (reference sequence). CDR3: CASSNGDVWNQPQHF. For the CDR3, the DNA is TGTGCCAGTAGTAACGGGGATGTATGGAATCAGCCCCAGCATTTT.

The J gene is TRBJ2-1, the V gene TRBV27, with 16 bases identical to TRBD2. The CDR3 covers 19 residues. Germline trimming cut 4 bases from V and 8 bases from J; bases unmatched to any gene: 14. CDR1 is MNHEY, CDR2 SMNVEV, per germline (reference sequence). CDR3 DNA: TGTGCCAGCAGTTCCACACCGGGACTAGCGGGAGGGCCTCGGGATGAGCAGTTCTTC. This gives the protein CASSSTPGLAGGPRDEQFF.

The chain is built from TRBV19 and TRBJ2-3; D might be TRBD2 (5 bases). This CDR3 has 13 residues. Germline CDR1 and CDR2: LNHDA and SQIVND (reference sequence). V lost 3 bases, J lost 10 bases, and 14 bases lay in between. CDR3: CASSIPGERAQYF. CDR3 sequence (DNA): TGTGCCAGTAGTATCCCCGGGGAGAGGGCGCAGTATTTT.

The chain carries TRBV5-1 and TRBJ2-7, with 9 nucleotides matching TRBD1. The CDR3 is 15 residues long. V trimming: 8 bases; J trimming: 4 bases; junction bases outside the gene matches: 13. Per germline, CDR1 SGHRS and CDR2 YFSETQ. CDR3 bases: TGCGCCAGTCCGCCGGCGGGACAGGGAAGGTACGAGCAGTACTTC. Translating it yields CASPPAGQGRYEQYF.